This T cell receptor (beta chain) was obtained from a study of cytomegalovirus exposure and HLA in healthy donors. Overall study findings and caveats: Diagnosis of cytomegalovirus status made by the classifier reportedly showed high specificity and sensitivity. A later analysis found first-cohort TCR clusters tended to co-occur in the 130 or so validation repertoires.

CDR3 length: 17 amino acids. Trimming cost V 7 bases and J 1 base; bases outside gene matches: 13. In germline, CDR1 is SGHNT, CDR2 YYREEE (reference sequence). Only in-frame clones appear in the TCRdb table, and some are missing; sequencing was by immunoSEQ multiplex PCR. The sample carries 130,000 to 150,000 clones, around four fifths recorded once. As to this clone: The antigen remains undetermined.

The specimen sequenced was PBMCs. This TCR was recovered from a young woman in good health and CMV-seronegative. This chain links TRBV5-4 with TRBJ2-1; TRBD1 agrees at 8 bases. The CDR3, as DNA: TGTGCCAGCCAGGCCCGCCCCCAGGGGGCATCCTACAATGAGCAGTTCTTC. Translation gives CASQARPQGASYNEQFF.